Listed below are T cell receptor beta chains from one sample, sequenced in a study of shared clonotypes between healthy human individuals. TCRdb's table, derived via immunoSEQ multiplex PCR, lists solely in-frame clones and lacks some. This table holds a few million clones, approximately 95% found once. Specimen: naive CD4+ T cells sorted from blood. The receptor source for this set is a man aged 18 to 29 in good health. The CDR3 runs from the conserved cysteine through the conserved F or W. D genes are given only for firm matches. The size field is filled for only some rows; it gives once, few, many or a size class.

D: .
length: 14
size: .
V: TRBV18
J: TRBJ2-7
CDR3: CASSAGILSYEQYF

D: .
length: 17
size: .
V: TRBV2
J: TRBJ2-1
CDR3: CASSDPGFSKSYNEQFF

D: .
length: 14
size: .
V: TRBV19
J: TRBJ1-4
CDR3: CASRGGRVNEKLFF

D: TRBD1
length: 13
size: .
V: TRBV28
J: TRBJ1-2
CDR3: CASSSDRWGGYTF

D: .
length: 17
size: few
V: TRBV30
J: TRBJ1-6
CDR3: CAWSVPNPGGFNSPLHF

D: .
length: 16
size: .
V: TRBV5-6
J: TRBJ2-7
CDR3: CASSLRGHGLSYEQYF

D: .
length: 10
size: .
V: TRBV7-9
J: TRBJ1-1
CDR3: CASSIIEAFF

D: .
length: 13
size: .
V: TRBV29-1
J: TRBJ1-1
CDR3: CSVRVGGNTEAFF

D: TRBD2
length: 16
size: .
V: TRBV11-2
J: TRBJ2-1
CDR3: CASSLTGGKAYNEQFF

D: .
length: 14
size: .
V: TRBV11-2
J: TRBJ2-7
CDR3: CASSLDRLTYEQYF

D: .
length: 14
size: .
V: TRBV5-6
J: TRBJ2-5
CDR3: CASSLDVGQETQYF

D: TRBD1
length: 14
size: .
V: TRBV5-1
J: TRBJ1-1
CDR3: CASSPSTGATEAFF

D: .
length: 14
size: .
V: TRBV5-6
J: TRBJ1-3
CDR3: CASSAGSSGNTIYF

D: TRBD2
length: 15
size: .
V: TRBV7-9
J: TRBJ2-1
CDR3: CASRQPTREGNEQFF

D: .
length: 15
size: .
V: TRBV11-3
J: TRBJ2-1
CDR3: CASSLGGTGSNEQFF

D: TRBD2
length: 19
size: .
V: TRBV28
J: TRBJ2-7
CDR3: CASSLHLFGTSGGASEQYF

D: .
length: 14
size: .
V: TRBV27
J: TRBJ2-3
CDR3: CASRSSVSTDTQYF

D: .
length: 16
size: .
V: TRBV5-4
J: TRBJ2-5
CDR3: CASSLSHRLGQETQYF

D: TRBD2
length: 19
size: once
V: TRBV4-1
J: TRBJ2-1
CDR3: CASSQEGALGLAGLNEQFF

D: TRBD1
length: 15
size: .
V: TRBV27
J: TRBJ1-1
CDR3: CASSLFWGQASEAFF

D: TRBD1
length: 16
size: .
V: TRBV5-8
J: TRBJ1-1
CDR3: CASSLASVRGRTEAFF

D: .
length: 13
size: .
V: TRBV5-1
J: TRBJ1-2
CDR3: CASSLGTGMGYTF

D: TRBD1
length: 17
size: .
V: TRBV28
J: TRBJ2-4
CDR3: CASSHRDRGPAKNIQYF

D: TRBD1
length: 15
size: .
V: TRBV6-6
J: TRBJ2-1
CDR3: CASSNIQGAYNEQFF

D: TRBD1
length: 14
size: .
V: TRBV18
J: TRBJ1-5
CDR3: CASSTGGGGANQHF

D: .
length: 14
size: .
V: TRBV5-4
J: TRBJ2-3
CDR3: CASSTGTSTDTQYF

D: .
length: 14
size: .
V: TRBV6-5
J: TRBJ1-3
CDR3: CASASFRTGNTIYF

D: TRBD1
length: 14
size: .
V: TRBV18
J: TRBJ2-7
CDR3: CASSPADRPYEQYF

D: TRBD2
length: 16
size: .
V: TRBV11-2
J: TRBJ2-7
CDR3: CASSPQGLAGVYEQYF

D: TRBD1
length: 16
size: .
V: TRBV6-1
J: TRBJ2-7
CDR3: CASSEKDRGQISEQYF

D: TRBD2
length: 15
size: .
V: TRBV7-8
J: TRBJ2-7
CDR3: CASSPTTSGSDEQYF

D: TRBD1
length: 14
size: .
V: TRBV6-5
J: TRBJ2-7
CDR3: CASRLGQGVYEQYF

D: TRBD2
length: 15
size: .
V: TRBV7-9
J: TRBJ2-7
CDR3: CASSLLGGRPGEQYF

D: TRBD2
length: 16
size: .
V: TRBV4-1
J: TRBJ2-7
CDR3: CASSQVGTSVTYEQYF

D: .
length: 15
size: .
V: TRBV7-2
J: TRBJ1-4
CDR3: CASSSGHTTNEKLFF

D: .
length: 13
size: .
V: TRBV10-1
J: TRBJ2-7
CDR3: CASSESGLYEQYF

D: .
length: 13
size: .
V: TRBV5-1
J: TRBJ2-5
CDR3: CASSVAGMETQYF

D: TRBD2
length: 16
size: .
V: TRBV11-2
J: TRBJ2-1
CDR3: CASSLDSGSSYNEQFF

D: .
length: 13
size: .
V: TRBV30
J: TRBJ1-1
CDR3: CAWIQDTDTEAFF

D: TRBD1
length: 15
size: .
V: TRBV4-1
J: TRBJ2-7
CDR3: CASSQAGTGDYEQYF

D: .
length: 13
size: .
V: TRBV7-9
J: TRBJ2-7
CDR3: CASSPTPSYEQYF

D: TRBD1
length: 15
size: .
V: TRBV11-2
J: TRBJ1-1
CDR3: CASSLRGQVGTEAFF